One T cell receptor beta chain is described in this entry. It lacks a known antigen. Base qualities are missing; no much larger clone stands one base away. Library creation used the immunoSEQ multiplex PCR assay. TCRdb took over this immuneACCESS table, retaining in-frame rearrangements with V and J assigned. Such tables are incomplete; in checked studies, under half of the missing clones stem from an unresolved V gene, and the remainder is unexplained. For this sample the table gives tens of thousands of clones, of which around 90% were detected only once. The leading ten clones occupy 0.95% to 1.5% of the sample. This sample stems from a study of T cell changes during pregnancy in multiple sclerosis (dated by TCRdb to about 2019). Concerning the study at large: Changes in the T cell repertoire over the course of pregnancy were examined in this study in women with multiple sclerosis.

Spanning cysteine to phenylalanine, the CDR3 consists of 14 amino acids. Only the CDR3 portion is preserved as DNA: 42 bases, with reading frame beginning at the first base. The germline V gene specifies MDHEN as CDR1 and SYDVKM as CDR2. V lost 6 bases and J lost 7 bases, and the count of bases not matched to a germline gene is 5. Source: peripheral blood, taken in the third trimester of pregnancy. The TCR originated in a female donor with multiple sclerosis, enrolled in a pregnancy study. In this chain, TRBV28 is recombined with TRBJ1-4; 10 junctional bases match TRBD1. The CDR3 is CASSGTGVFEKLFF. DNA sequence: TGTGCCAGCAGCGGGACAGGGGTTTTTGAAAAACTGTTTTTT.